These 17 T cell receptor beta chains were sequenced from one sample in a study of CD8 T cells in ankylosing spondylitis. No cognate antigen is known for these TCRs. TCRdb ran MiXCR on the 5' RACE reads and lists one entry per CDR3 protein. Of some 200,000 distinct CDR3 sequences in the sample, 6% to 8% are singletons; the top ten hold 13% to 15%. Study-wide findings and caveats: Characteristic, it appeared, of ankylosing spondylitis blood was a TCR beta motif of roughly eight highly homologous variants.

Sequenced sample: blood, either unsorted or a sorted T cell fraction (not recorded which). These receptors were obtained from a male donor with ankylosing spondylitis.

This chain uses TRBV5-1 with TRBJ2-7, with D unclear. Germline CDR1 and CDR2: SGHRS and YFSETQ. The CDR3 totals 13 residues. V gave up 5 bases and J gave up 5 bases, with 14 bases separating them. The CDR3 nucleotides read TGCGCCAGCAGTTTGTACCTCGTGCACGAGCAGTACTTC. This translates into CASSLYLVHEQYF.

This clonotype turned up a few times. The CDR3 DNA reads TGTGCCACCAGTGATTTGCGAGGCGCGGACAATGAGCAGTTCTTC. As protein: CATSDLRGADNEQFF. This chain joins TRBV24-1 and TRBJ2-1; D is undetermined. Germline loops: CDR1 KGHDR, CDR2 SFDVKD. This CDR3 has 15 amino acids. V lost 0 bases to trimming and J lost 5 bases, with 10 bases between them.

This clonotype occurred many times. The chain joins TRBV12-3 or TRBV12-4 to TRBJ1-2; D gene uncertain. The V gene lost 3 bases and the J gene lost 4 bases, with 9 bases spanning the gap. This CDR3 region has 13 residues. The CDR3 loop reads CASSFEKTYGYTF. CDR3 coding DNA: TGTGCCAGCAGTTTTGAGAAAACCTATGGCTACACCTTC.

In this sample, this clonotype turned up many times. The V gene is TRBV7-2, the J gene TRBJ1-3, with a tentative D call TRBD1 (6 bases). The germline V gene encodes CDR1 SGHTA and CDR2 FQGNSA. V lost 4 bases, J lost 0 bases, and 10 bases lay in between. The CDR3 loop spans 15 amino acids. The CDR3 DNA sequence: TGTGCCAGCAGCTCCGTGACAGGCTCTGGAAACACCATATATTTT. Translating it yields CASSSVTGSGNTIYF.

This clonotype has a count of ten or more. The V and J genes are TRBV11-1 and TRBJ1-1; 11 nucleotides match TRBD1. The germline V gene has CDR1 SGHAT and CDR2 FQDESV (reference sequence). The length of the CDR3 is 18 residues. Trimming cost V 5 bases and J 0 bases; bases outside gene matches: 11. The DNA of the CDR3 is TGTGCCAGCAGCCCCGGATTCGGACAGGGGGCTTTGAACACTGAAGCTTTCTTT. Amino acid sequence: CASSPGFGQGALNTEAFF. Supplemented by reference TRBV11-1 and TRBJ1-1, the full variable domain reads EAEVAQSPRYKITEKSQAVAFWCDPISGHATLYWYRQILGQGPELLVQFQDESVVDDSQLPKDRFSAERLKGVDSTLKIQPAELGDSAMYLCASSPGFGQGALNTEAFFGQGTRLTVV.

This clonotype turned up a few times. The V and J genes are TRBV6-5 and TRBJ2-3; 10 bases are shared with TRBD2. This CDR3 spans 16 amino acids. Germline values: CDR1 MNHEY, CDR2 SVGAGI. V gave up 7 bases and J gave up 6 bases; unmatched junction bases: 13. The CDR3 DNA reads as TGTGCCAGCAATTCTGGACTAGCGGCGGGAAGGGATACGCAGTATTTT. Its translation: CASNSGLAAGRDTQYF.

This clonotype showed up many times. The CDR3 nucleotides read TGTGCCAGCGGGCCGGGAGGCCTAACTTTCTTT. Its translation is CASGPGGLTFF. The gene calls are TRBV27 and TRBJ1-1; D is unresolved. CDR3 length: 11 amino acids. Trimming left V 8 bases short and J 12 bases short, with 16 bases between. Per germline, CDR1 MNHEY and CDR2 SMNVEV (reference sequence).

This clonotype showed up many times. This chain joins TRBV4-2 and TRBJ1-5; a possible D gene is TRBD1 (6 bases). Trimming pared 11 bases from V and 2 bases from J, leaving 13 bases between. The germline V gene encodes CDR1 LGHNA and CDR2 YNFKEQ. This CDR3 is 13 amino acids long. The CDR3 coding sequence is TGTGCCGAAGGGGGGTACGGCAATCAGCCCCAGCATTTT. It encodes CAEGGYGNQPQHF.

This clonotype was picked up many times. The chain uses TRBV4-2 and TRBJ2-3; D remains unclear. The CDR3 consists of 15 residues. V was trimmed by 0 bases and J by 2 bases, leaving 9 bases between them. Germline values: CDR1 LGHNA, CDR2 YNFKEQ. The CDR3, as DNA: TGTGCCAGCAGCCAAGAGGGAACCTTCACAGATACGCAGTATTTT. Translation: CASSQEGTFTDTQYF.

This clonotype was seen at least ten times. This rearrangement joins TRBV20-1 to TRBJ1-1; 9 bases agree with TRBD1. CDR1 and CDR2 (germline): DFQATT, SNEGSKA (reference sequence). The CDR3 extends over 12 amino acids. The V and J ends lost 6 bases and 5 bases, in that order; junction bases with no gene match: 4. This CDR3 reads CSARDRETEAFF. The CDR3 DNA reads TGCAGTGCCCGGGACAGGGAGACTGAAGCTTTCTTT.

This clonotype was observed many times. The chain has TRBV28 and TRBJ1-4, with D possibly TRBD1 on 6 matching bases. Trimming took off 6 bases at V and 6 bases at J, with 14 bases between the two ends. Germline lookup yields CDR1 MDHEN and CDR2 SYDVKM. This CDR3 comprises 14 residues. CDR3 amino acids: CASRLQGRDEKLFF. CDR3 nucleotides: TGTGCCAGCAGACTACAGGGACGGGATGAAAAACTGTTTTTT. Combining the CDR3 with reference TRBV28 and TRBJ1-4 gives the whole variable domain DVKVTQSSRYLVKRTGEKVFLECVQDMDHENMFWYRQDPGLGLRLIYFSYDVKMKEKGDIPEGYSVSREKKERFSLILESASTNQTSMYLCASRLQGRDEKLFFGSGTQLSVL.

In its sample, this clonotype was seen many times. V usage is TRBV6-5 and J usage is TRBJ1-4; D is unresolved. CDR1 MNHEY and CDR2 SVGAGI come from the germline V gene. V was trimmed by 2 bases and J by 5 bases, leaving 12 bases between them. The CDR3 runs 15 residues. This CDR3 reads CASSYADGSNEKLFF. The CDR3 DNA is TGTGCCAGCAGTTACGCGGATGGTAGCAATGAAAAACTGTTTTTT.

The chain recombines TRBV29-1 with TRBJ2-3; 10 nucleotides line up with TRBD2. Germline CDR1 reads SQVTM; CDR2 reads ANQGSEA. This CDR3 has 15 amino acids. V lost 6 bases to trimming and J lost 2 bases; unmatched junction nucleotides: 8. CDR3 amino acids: CSVGVSGGVTDTQYF. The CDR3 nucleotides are TGCAGCGTGGGGGTCAGCGGGGGGGTCACAGATACGCAGTATTTT.

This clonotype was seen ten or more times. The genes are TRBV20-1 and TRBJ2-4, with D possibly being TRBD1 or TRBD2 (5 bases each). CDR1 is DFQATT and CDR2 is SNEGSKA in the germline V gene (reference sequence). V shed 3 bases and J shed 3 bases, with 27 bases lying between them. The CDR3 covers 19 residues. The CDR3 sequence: CSASFIRDGYGTSKNIQYF. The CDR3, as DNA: TGCAGTGCTAGTTTTATCCGGGACGGGTACGGAACGAGCAAAAACATTCAGTACTTC.

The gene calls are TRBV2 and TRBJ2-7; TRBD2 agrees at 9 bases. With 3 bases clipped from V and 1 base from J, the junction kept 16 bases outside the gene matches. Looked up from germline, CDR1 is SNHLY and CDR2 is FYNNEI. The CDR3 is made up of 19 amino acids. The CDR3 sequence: CASSEGSKFRLAESYEQYF. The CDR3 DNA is TGTGCCAGCAGTGAGGGGTCGAAGTTCAGACTAGCGGAGTCCTACGAGCAGTACTTC.

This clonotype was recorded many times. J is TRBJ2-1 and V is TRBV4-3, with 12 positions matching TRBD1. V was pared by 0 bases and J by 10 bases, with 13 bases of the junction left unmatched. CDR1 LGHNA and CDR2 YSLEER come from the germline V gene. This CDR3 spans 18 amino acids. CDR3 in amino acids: CASSQDPPPGQGADEQFF. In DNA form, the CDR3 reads TGCGCCAGCAGCCAAGATCCCCCACCGGGACAGGGGGCGGACGAGCAGTTCTTC.

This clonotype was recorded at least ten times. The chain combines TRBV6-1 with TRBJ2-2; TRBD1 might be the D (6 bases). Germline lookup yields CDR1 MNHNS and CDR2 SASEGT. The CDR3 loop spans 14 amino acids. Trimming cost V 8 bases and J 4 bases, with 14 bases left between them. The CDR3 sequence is CASRTVRGTGELFF. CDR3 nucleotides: TGTGCCAGCCGGACAGTGAGGGGCACCGGGGAGCTGTTTTTT.